A selection of T cell receptor beta chains follows, all from one sample in a study of T cell repertoires in cytomegalovirus infection. Each CDR3 protein is one row after TCRdb ran MiXCR on the reads. The sample lists approximately 750,000 distinct CDR3 sequences, 35% occurring once. Specimen: PBMCs. These receptors all come from a human donor in good health (CMV status not recorded). Some clones in this sample may be carry-over from other donors' samples. Each CDR3 is given with its conserved first and last residue. Each record gives: CDR3 protein, CDR3 DNA, D gene, clone size, V gene, J gene. The D gene is left open where the match is weak. Clone size appears in some rows only: once, few, many, or a class for an expanded clone.

CASSLAAASYGYTF	TGTGCCAGCAGCTTAGCGGCAGCCTCATATGGCTACACCTTC	.	many	TRBV7-2	TRBJ1-2
CASSLAIGVAGHNEQFF	TGCGCCAGCAGCTTGGCCATAGGTGTAGCGGGCCACAATGAGCAGTTCTTC	TRBD2	.	TRBV5-1	TRBJ2-1
CSVSRSGGANYGYTF	TGCAGCGTGAGCCGTTCGGGGGGAGCTAACTATGGCTACACCTTC	.	.	TRBV29-1	TRBJ1-2
CASSLWSTGNTEAFF	TGTGCCAGCAGCTTATGGTCAACAGGGAACACTGAAGCTTTCTTT	.	few	TRBV7-8	TRBJ1-1
CASRDRDNEKLFF	TGTGCCAGTCGGGACCGCGATAATGAAAAACTGTTTTTT	.	.	TRBV19	TRBJ1-4
CASSPTSTDTQYF	TGTGCCAGCAGCCCAACTAGCACAGATACGCAGTATTTT	.	many	TRBV28	TRBJ2-3
CANMSGFGEEQFF	TGTGCCAACATGAGCGGCTTCGGGGAGGAGCAGTTCTTC	.	.	TRBV12-3/TRBV12-4	TRBJ2-1
CASGLAGVGGELFF	TGTGCCAGTGGACTAGCGGGAGTAGGGGGGGAGCTGTTTTTT	TRBD2	.	TRBV12-3/TRBV12-4	TRBJ2-2
CASSTRDRMGETQYF	TGTGCCAGCAGTACACGGGACAGAATGGGAGAGACCCAGTACTTC	TRBD1	.	TRBV28	TRBJ2-5
CSSSVHRDAGATEAFF	TGTTCCAGCAGCGTACACAGGGATGCAGGTGCCACTGAAGCTTTCTTT	.	.	TRBV7-9	TRBJ1-1
CASSLLTREYEQFF	TGTGCCAGCAGCCTCCTGACCCGAGAGTACGAGCAGTTCTTC	.	few	TRBV14	TRBJ2-1
CASSLAGGATGELFF	TGTGCCAGCAGCTTAGCGGGGGGGGCCACCGGGGAGCTGTTTTTT	.	.	TRBV7-6	TRBJ2-2
CASSLRGTGNYGYTF	TGTGCCAGCAGCCTCAGGGGAACAGGGAACTATGGCTACACCTTC	.	many	TRBV7-2	TRBJ1-2
CASSLAGLAYNEQFF	TGCGCCAGCAGCTTGGCGGGACTCGCCTACAATGAGCAGTTCTTC	.	.	TRBV5-1	TRBJ2-1